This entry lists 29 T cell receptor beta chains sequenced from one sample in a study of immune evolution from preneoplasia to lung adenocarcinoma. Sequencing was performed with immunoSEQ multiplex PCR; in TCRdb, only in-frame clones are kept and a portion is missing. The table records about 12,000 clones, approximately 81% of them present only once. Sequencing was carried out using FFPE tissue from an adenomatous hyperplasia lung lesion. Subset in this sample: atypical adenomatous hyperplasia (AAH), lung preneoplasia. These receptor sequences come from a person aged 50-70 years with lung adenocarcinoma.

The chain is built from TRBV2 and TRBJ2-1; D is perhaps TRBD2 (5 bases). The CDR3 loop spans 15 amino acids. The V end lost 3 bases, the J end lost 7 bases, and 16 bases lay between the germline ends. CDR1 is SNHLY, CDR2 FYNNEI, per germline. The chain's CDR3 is CASSEVRVLRNEQFF. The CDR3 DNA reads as TGTGCCAGCAGTGAGGTGCGGGTGCTTAGAAATGAGCAGTTCTTC.

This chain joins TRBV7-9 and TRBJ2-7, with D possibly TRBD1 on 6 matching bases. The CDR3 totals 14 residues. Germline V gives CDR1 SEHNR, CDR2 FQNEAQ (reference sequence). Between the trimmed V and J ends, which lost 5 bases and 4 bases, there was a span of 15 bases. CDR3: CASSRATGFYEQYF. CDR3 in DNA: TGTGCCAGCAGCCGTGCAACAGGGTTTTACGAGCAGTACTTC.

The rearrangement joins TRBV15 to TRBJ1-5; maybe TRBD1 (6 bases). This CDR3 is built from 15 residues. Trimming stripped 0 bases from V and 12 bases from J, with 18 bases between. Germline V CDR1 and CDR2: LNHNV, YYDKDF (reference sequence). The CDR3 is CATSRDHLGAYGQHF. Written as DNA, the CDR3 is TGTGCCACCAGCAGAGATCATTTGGGGGCATACGGCCAGCATTTT.

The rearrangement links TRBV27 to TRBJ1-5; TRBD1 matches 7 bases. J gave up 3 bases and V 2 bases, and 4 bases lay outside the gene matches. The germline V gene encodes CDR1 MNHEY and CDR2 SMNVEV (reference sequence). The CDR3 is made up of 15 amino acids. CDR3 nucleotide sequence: TGTGCCAGCAGTTTAAAGGGGGCGAACAATCAGCCCCAGCATTTT. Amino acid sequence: CASSLKGANNQPQHF.

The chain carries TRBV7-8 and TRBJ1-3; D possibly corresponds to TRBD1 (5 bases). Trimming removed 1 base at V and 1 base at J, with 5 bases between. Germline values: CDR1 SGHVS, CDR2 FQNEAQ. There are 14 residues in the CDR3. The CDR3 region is CASSLGGSGNTIYF. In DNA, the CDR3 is TGTGCCAGCAGCTTAGGGGGGTCTGGAAACACCATATATTTT.

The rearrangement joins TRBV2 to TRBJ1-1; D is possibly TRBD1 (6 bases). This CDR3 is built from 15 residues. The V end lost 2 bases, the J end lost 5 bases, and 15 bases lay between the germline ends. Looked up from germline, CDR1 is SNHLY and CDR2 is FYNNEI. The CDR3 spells CASSEYGGRGTEAFF. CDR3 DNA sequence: TGTGCCAGCAGTGAATACGGGGGCCGGGGAACTGAAGCTTTCTTT.

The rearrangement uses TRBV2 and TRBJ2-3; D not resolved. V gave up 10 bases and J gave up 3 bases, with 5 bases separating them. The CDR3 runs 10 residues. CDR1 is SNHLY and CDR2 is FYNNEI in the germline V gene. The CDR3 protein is CATQTDTQYF. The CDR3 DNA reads TGTGCCACCCAGACAGATACGCAGTATTTT.

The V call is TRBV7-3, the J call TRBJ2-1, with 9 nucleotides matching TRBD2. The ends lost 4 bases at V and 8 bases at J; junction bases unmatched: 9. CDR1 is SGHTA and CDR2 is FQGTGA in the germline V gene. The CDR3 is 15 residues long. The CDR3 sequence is CASSSFGEREDEQFF. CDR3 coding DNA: TGTGCCAGCAGCTCCTTCGGGGAGCGGGAGGATGAGCAGTTCTTC.

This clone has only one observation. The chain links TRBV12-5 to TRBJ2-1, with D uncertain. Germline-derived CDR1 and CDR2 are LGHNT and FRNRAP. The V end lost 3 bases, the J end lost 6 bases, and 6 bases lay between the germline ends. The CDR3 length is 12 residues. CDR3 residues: CASGFRSNEQFF. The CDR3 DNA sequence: TGTGCTAGTGGTTTTCGGAGCAATGAGCAGTTCTTC.

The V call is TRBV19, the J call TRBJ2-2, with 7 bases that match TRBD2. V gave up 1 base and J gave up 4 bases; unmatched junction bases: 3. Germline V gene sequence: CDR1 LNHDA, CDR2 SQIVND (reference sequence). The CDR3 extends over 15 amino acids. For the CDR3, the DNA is TGTGCCAGTAGTATAGGCGGGAGAATCACCGGGGAGCTGTTTTTT. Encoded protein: CASSIGGRITGELFF.

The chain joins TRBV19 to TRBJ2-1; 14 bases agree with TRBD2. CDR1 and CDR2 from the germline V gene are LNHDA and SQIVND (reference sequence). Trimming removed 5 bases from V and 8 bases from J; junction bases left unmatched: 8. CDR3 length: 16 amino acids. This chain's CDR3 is CASSPPTSGRADEQFF. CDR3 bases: TGTGCCAGTAGTCCCCCGACTAGCGGGAGGGCCGATGAGCAGTTCTTC.

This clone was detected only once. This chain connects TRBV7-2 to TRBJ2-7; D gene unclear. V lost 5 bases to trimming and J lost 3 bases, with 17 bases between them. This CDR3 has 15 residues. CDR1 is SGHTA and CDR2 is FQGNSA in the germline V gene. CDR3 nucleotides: TGTGCCAGCAGCCCGCATTACTCTAAACACTACGAGCAGTACTTC. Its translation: CASSPHYSKHYEQYF.

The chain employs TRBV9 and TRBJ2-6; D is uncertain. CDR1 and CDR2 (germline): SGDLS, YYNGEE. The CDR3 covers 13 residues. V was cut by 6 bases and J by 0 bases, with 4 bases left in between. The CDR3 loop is CASMSSGANVLTF. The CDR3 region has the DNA TGTGCCAGCATGAGCTCTGGGGCCAACGTCCTGACTTTC.

CDR3 DNA: TGTGCCAGCAGCCTGGGACTAGCGGCTCAAGAGACCCAGTACTTC. Translated, it gives CASSLGLAAQETQYF. This chain uses TRBV7-3 with TRBJ2-5, with TRBD2 matching over 11 bases. Germline-derived CDR1 and CDR2 are SGHTA and FQGTGA. This CDR3 spans 15 amino acids. The V and J ends lost 5 bases and 2 bases, in that order; junction bases with no gene match: 4.

This chain's CDR3 is CASSMIQGNTEAFF. The CDR3 DNA follows: TGTGCCAGCAGTATGATTCAGGGAAACACTGAAGCTTTCTTT. V gene TRBV28 combines with J gene TRBJ1-1; possibly TRBD1 for D (5 bases). Germline values: CDR1 MDHEN, CDR2 SYDVKM. The length of the CDR3 is 14 residues. Trimming removed 5 bases at V and 2 bases at J, with 12 bases between.

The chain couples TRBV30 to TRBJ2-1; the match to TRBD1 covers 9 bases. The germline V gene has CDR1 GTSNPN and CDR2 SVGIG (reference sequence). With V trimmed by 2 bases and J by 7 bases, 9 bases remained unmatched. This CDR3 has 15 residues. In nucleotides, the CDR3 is TGTGCCTGGAGTACCCGGGACAGGGTGATTAATGAGCAGTTCTTC. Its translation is CAWSTRDRVINEQFF.

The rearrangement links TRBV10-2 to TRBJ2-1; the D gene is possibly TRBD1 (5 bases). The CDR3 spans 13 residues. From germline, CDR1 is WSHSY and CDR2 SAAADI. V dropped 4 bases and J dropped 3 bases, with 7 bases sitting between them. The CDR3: CASSVRGYNEQFF. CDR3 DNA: TGCGCCAGCAGTGTAAGGGGCTACAATGAGCAGTTCTTC.

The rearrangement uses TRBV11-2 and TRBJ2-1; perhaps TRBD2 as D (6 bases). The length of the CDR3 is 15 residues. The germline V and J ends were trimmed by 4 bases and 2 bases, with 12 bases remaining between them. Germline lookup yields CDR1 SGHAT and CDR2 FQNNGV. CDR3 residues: CASSSSRTTYNEQFF. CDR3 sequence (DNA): TGTGCCAGCAGCTCATCCAGGACTACCTACAATGAGCAGTTCTTC.

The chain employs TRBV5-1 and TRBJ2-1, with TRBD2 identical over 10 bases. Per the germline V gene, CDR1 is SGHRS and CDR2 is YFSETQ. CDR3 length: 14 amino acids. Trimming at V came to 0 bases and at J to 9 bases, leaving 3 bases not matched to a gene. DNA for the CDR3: TGCGCCAGCAGCTTGGTTAGCGGGAGGTTTGAGCAGTTCTTC. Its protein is CASSLVSGRFEQFF. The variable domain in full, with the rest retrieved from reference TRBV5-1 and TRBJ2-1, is KAGVTQTPRYLIKTRGQQVTLSCSPISGHRSVSWYQQTPGQGLQFLFEYFSETQRNKGNFPGRFSGRQFSNSRSEMNVSTLELGDSALYLCASSLVSGRFEQFFGPGTRLTVL.

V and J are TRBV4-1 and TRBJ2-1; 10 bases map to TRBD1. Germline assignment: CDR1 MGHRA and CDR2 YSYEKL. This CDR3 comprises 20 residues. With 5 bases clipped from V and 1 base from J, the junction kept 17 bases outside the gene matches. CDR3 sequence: CASSNTGTGDIQRSYNEQFF. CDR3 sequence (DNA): TGCGCCAGCAGCAATACCGGGACAGGGGATATTCAGAGATCCTACAATGAGCAGTTCTTC.

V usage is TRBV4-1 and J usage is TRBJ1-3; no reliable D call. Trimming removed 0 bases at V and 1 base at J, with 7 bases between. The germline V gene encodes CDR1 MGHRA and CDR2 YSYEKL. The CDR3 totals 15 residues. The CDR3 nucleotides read TGCGCCAGCAGCCAAGATCAAGGGTCTGGAAACACCATATATTTT. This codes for CASSQDQGSGNTIYF.

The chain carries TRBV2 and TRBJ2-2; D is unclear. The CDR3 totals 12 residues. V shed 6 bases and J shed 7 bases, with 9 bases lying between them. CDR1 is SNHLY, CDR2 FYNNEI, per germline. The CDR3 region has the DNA TGTGCCAGCAGCGAAAACCACGGGGAGCTGTTTTTT. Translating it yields CASSENHGELFF.

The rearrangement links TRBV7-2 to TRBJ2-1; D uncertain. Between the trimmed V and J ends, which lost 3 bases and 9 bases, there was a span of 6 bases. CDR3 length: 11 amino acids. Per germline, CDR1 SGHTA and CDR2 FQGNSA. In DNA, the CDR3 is TGTGCCAGCAGCTTCGTATTTGAGCAGTTCTTC. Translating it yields CASSFVFEQFF.

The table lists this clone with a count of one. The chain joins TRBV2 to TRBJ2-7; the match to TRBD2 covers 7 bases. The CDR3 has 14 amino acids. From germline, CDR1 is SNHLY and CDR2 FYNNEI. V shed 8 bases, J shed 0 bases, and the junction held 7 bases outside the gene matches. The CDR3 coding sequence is TGTGCCAGCGTGCAAGCGGGGAGCTCCTACGAGCAGTACTTC. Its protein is CASVQAGSSYEQYF.

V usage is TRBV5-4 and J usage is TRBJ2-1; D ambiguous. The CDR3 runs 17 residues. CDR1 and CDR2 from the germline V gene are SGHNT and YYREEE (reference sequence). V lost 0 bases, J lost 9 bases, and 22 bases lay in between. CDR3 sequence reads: CASSLDRWQRAEIEQFF. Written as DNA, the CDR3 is TGTGCCAGCAGCTTGGATCGCTGGCAGAGAGCTGAGATTGAGCAGTTCTTC.

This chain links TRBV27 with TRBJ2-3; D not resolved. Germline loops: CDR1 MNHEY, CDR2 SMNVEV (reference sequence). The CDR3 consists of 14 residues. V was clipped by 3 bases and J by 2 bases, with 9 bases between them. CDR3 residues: CASSFWIHTDTQYF. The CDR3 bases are TGTGCCAGCAGTTTCTGGATTCACACAGATACGCAGTATTTT.

The CDR3 bases are TGTGCCAGCAGAGGAGGACAGAACACTGAAGCTTTCTTT. This gives the protein CASRGGQNTEAFF. This chain connects TRBV6-5 to TRBJ1-1; D is possibly TRBD1 (5 bases). The CDR3 loop spans 13 amino acids. Trimming left V 6 bases short and J 1 base short, with 9 bases between. Germline V gene data show CDR1 as MNHEY and CDR2 as SVGAGI.

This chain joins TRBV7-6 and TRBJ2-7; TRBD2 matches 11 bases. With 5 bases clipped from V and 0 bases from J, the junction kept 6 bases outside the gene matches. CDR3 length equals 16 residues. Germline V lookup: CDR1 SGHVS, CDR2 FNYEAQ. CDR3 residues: CASSITGTSGSYEQYF. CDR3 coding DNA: TGTGCCAGCAGCATCACCGGGACTAGCGGCTCCTACGAGCAGTACTTC.

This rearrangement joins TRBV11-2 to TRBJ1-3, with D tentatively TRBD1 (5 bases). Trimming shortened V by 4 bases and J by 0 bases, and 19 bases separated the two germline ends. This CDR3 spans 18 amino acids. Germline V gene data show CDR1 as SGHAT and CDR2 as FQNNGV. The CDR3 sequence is CASSYPGLGLYSGNTIYF. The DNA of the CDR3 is TGTGCCAGCAGCTATCCGGGACTTGGCCTCTACTCTGGAAACACCATATATTTT.